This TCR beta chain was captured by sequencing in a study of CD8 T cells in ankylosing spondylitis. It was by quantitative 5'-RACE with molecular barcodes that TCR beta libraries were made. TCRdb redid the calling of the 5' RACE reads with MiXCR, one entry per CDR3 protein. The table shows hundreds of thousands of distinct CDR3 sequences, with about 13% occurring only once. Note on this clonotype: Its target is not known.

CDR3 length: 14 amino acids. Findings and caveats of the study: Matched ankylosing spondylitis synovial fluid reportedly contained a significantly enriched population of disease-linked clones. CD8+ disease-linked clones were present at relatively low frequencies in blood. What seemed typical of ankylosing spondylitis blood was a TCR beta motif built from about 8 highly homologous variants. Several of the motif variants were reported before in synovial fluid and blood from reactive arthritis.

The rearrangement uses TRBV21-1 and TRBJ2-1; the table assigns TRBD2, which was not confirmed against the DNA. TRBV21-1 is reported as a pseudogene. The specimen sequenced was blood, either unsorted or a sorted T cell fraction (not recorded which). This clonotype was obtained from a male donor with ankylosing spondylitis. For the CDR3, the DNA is TGTGCCAGCAGGGGACTAGGTTACTACAATGAGCAGTTCTTC. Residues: CASRGLGYYNEQFF.